The entry that follows covers one T cell receptor (beta chain) sequence. Its antigen is undetermined. These data originate in a study of T cells after yellow fever vaccination. Study-level findings and limits: Once the booster was given, most primary-vaccination clones reappeared, at over 95% for CD4 and more than 85% for CD8. It was a weaker secondary response, yet one that peaked faster, at day 5 versus 15.

The germline gives CDR1 SGHRS, CDR2 YFSETQ. This CDR3 contains 14 residues. Between the trimmed V and J ends, which lost 0 bases and 8 bases, there was a span of 12 bases. Universal primer sites and UMIs were introduced during 5'RACE template-switching synthesis of TCR cDNA. TCRdb processed the 5' RACE reads anew with MiXCR; each CDR3 protein has one entry. The sample includes some 320,000 distinct CDR3 sequences, approximately 11% of them seen just once. V and J are TRBV5-1 and TRBJ2-1, with a weak D call TRBD2 (5 bases). The sample was CD4+ T cells sorted from PBMCs, taken 45 days after the yellow fever booster vaccination. The TCR was taken from a young man who received the YFV17D yellow fever vaccine. The CDR3 coding sequence is TGCGCCAGCAGCTTGGCCCACGGAGCGGATGAGCAGTTCTTC. It yields the protein CASSLAHGADEQFF.